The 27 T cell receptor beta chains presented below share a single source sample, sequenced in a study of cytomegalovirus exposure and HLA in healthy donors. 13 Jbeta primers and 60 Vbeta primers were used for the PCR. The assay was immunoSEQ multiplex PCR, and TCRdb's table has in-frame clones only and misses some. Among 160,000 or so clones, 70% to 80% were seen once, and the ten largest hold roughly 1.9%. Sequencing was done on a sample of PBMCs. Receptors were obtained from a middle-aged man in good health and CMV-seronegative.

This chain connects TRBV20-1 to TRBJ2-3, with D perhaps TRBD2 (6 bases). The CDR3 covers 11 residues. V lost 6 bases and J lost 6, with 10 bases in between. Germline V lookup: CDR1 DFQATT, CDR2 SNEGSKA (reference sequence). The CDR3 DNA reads TGCAGTGCACAGAGCGGGGATACGCAGTATTTT. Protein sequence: CSAQSGDTQYF.

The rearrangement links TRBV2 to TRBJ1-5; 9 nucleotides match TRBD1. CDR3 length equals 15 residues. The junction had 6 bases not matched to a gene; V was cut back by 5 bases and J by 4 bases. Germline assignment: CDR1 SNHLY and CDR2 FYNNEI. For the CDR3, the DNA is TGTGCCAGCAGTCTCCGAGGACAGGGGAATCAGCCCCAGCATTTT. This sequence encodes CASSLRGQGNQPQHF.

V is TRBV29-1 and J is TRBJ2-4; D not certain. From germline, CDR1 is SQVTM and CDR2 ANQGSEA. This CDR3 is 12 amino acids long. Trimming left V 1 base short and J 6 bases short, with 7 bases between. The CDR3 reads CSVEVTRNIQYF. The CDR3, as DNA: TGCAGCGTTGAAGTTACGAGAAACATTCAGTACTTC.

The chain's CDR3 is CAWRATVTDSYEQYF. CDR3 nucleotide sequence: TGTGCCTGGAGGGCGACAGTCACGGATTCCTACGAGCAGTACTTC. The chain recombines TRBV30 with TRBJ2-7; TRBD1 is a possible D gene (5 bases). This CDR3 comprises 15 residues. Between the trimmed V and J ends, which lost 3 bases and 1 base, there was a span of 16 bases. CDR1 and CDR2 from the germline V gene are GTSNPN and SVGIG (reference sequence). The variable domain in full, completed from reference TRBV30 and TRBJ2-7, reads SQTIHQWPATLVQPVGSPLSLECTVEGTSNPNLYWYRQAAGRGLQLLFYSVGIGQISSEVPQNLSASRPQDRQFILSSKKLLLSDSGFYLCAWRATVTDSYEQYFGPGTRLTVT.

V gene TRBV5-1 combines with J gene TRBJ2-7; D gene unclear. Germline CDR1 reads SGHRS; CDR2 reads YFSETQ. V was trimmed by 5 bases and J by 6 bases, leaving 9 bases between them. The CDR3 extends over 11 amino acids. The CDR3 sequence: CASSLSGEQYF. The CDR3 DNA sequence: TGCGCCAGCAGTTTGTCCGGCGAGCAGTACTTC.

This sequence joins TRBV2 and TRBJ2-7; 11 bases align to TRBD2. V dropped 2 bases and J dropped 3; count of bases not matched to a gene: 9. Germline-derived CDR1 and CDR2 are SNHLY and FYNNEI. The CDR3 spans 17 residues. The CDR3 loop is CASSERLAGGGFYEQYF. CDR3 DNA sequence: TGTGCCAGCAGTGAACGGCTAGCGGGAGGAGGGTTCTACGAGCAGTACTTC. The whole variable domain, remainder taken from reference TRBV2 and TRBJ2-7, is EPEVTQTPSHQVTQMGQEVILRCVPISNHLYFYWYRQILGQKVEFLVSFYNNEISEKSEIFDDQFSVERPDGSNFTLKIRSTKLEDSAMYFCASSERLAGGGFYEQYFGPGTRLTVT.

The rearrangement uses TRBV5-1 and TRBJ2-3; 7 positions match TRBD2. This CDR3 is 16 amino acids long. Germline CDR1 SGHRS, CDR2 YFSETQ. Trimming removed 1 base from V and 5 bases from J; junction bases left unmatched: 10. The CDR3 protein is CASSLSSGVGLDTQYF. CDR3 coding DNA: TGCGCCAGCAGCTTGTCTAGCGGAGTGGGACTAGATACGCAGTATTTT.

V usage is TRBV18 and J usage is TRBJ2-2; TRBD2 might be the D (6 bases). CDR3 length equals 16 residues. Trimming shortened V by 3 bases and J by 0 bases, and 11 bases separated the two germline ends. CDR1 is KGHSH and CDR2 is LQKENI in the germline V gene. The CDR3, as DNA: TGTGCCAGCTCACCGCGGGACGGCGCGAACACCGGGGAGCTGTTTTTT. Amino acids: CASSPRDGANTGELFF.

CDR3 amino acids: CASSTPERLNSYEQYF. The CDR3 bases are TGTGCCAGCAGCACTCCTGAACGCTTGAACTCCTACGAGCAGTACTTC. The chain employs TRBV6-6 and TRBJ2-7; no firm D call. Germline loops: CDR1 MNHNY, CDR2 SVGAGI (reference sequence). The CDR3 length is 16 residues. Between the trimmed V and J ends, which lost 6 bases and 0 bases, there was a span of 18 bases.

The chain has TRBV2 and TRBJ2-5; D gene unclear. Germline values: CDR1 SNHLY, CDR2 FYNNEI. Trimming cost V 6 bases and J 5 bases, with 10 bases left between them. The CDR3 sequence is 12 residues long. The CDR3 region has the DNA TGTGCCAGCAGAGCCTTTCATGAGACCCAGTACTTC. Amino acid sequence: CASRAFHETQYF.

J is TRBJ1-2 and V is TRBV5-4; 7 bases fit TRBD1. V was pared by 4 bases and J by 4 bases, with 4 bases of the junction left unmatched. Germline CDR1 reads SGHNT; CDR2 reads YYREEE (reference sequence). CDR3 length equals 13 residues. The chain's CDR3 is CASSPRDSYGYTF. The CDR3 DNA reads TGTGCCAGCAGCCCCCGGGACAGCTATGGCTACACCTTC.

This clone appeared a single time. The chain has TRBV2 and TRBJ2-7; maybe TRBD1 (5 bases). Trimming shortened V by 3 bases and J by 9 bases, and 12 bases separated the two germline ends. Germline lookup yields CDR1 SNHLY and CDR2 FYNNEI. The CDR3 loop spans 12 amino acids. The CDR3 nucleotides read TGTGCCAGCAGTGACAGGGTAACCGGGCAGTACTTC. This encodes CASSDRVTGQYF. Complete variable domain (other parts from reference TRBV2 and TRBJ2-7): EPEVTQTPSHQVTQMGQEVILRCVPISNHLYFYWYRQILGQKVEFLVSFYNNEISEKSEIFDDQFSVERPDGSNFTLKIRSTKLEDSAMYFCASSDRVTGQYFGPGTRLTVT.

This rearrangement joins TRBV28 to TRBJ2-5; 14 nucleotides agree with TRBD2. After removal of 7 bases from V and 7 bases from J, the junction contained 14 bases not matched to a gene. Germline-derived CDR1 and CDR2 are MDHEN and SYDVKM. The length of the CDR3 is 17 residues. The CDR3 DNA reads TGTGCCAGCACCGAAACCCGGACTAGCGGGAGGCTTGGGACCCAGTACTTC. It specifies CASTETRTSGRLGTQYF.

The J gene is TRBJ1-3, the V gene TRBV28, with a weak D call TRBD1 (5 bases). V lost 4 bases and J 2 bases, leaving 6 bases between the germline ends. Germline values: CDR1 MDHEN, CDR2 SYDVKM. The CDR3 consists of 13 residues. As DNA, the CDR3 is TGTGCCAGCAGTTGGGGGGCTGGAAACACCATATATTTT. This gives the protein CASSWGAGNTIYF.

This chain's CDR3 is CASSYKYRDGYTF. The DNA for the CDR3 is TGTGCCAGCAGTTACAAGTACAGGGATGGCTACACCTTC. The chain recombines TRBV6-5 with TRBJ1-2, with a weak D call TRBD1 (6 bases). CDR1 is MNHEY, CDR2 SVGAGI, per germline. CDR3 length equals 13 residues. Deletions cut 2 bases from V and 6 bases from J, with 10 bases between.

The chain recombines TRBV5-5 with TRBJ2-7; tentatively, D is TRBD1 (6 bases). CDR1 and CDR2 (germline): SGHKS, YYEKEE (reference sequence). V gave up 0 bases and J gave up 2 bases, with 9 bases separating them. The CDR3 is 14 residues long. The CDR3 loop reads CASSLAGQTYEQYF. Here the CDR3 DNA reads TGTGCCAGCAGCTTGGCCGGACAGACCTACGAGCAGTACTTC.

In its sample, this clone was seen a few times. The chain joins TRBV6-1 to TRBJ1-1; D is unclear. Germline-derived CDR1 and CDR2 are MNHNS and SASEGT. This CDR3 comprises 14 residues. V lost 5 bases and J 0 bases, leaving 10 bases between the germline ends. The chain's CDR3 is CASSRVFLNTEAFF. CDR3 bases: TGTGCCAGCAGTCGGGTCTTCCTGAACACTGAAGCTTTCTTT.

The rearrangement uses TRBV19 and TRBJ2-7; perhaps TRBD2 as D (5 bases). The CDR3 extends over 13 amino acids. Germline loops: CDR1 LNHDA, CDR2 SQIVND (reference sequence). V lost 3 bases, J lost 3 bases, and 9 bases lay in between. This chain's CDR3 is CASSMSGDYEQYF. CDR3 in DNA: TGTGCCAGTAGTATGTCCGGGGACTACGAGCAGTACTTC.

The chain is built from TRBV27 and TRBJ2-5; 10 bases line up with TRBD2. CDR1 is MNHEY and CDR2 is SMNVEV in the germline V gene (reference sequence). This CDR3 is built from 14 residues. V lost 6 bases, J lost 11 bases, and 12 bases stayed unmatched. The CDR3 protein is CASSPFLAGARQYF. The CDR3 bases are TGTGCCAGCAGCCCTTTCCTAGCGGGGGCCCGACAGTACTTC.

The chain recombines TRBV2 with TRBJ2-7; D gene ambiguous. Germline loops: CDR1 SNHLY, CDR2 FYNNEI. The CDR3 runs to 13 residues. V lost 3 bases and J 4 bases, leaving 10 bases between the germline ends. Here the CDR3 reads CASSESPPYEQYF. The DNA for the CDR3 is TGTGCCAGCAGTGAGTCCCCCCCTTACGAGCAGTACTTC.

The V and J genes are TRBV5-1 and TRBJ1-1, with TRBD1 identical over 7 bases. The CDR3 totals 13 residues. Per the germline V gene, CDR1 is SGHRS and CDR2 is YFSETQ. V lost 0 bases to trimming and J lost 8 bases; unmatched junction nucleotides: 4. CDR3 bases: TGCGCCAGCAGCTTGGGAGGGGGCGAAGAAGCTTTCTTT. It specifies CASSLGGGEEAFF.

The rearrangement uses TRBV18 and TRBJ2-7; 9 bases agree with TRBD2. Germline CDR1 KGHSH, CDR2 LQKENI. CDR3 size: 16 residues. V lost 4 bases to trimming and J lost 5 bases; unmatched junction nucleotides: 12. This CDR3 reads CASSLLAAGGDNEQYF. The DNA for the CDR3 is TGTGCCAGCTCACTACTCGCGGCGGGAGGGGACAACGAGCAGTACTTC.

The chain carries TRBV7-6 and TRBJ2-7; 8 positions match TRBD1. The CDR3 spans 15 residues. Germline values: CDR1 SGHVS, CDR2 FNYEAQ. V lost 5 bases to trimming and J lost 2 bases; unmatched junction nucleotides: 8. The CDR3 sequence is CASSSGQGRPYEQYF. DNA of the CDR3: TGTGCCAGCAGCAGCGGACAGGGAAGGCCCTACGAGCAGTACTTC.

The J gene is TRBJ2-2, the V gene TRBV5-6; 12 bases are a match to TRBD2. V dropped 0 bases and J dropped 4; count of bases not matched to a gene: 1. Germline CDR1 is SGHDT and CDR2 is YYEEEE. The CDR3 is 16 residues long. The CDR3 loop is CASSLGLAGVTGELFF. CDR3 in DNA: TGTGCCAGCAGCTTGGGACTAGCGGGAGTCACCGGGGAGCTGTTTTTT.

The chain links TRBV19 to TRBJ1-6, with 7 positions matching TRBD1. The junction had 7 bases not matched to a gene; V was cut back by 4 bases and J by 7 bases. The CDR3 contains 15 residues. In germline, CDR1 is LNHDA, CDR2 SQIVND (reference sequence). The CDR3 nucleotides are TGTGCCAGTAGTACCCCGACAGGGCGAAATTCACCCCTCCACTTT. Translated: CASSTPTGRNSPLHF. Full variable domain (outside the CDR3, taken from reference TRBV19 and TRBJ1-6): DGGITQSPKYLFRKEGQNVTLSCEQNLNHDAMYWYRQDPGQGLRLIYYSQIVNDFQKGDIAEGYSVSREKKESFPLTVTSAQKNPTAFYLCASSTPTGRNSPLHFGNGTRLTVT.

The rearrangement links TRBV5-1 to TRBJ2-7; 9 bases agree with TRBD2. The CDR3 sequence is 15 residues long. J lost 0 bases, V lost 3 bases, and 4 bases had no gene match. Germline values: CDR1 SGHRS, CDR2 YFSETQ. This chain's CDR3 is CASSSLAGNSYEQYF. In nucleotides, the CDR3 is TGCGCCAGCAGCTCCCTAGCGGGGAACTCCTACGAGCAGTACTTC. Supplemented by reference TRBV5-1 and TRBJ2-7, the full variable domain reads KAGVTQTPRYLIKTRGQQVTLSCSPISGHRSVSWYQQTPGQGLQFLFEYFSETQRNKGNFPGRFSGRQFSNSRSEMNVSTLELGDSALYLCASSSLAGNSYEQYFGPGTRLTVT.

CDR3 sequence (DNA): TGTGCCAGCAGCCGGACTAGCGGCTACACCGGGGAGCTGTTTTTT. Translating gives CASSRTSGYTGELFF. The chain carries TRBV6-5 and TRBJ2-2; 10 bases map to TRBD2. CDR1 MNHEY and CDR2 SVGAGI come from the germline V gene. The CDR3 is 15 amino acids. After removal of 6 bases from V and 3 bases from J, the junction contained 4 bases not matched to a gene.